Presented here are 32 T cell receptor beta chains from one specimen sequenced in a study of stem cell transplantation in POMP-related autoinflammatory disease. The repertoire was sequenced with immunoSEQ multiplex PCR; TCRdb's copy has only in-frame clones and lacks some. The sample has some 30,000 clones, 85% to 90% seen once. Here the sequenced sample was CD4+ T cells from PBMCs, taken before stem cell transplantation. Every receptor here comes from a human donor with POMP-related autoinflammation and immune dysregulation (PRAID).

This chain uses TRBV5-1 with TRBJ2-1; D is possibly TRBD1 (6 bases). CDR1 is SGHRS, CDR2 YFSETQ, per germline. V was cut by 4 bases and J by 4 bases, with 15 bases left in between. The CDR3 sequence is 15 residues long. This CDR3 reads CASSTTGSIYNEQFF. The CDR3 DNA reads as TGCGCCAGCAGCACCACAGGGTCCATATACAATGAGCAGTTCTTC.

V gene TRBV28 combines with J gene TRBJ2-7; D remains unclear. Trimming cost V 7 bases and J 1 base, with 8 bases left between them. Germline CDR1 reads MDHEN; CDR2 reads SYDVKM. The CDR3 totals 12 residues. CDR3 bases: TGTGCCAGCAACTTTCTGTCCTACGAGCAGTACTTC. This codes for CASNFLSYEQYF.

The gene calls are TRBV4-1 and TRBJ2-1; 9 bases map to TRBD2. Germline loops: CDR1 MGHRA, CDR2 YSYEKL. The CDR3 is made up of 16 amino acids. The V gene end was trimmed by 1 base and the J gene end by 5 bases; junction bases not matched to a gene: 6. The CDR3 DNA sequence: TGCGCCAGCAGCCAAGTGGTTGCTAGCGGGGACAATGAGCAGTTCTTC. Residues: CASSQVVASGDNEQFF.

The chain combines TRBV5-1 with TRBJ2-3; 8 bases fit TRBD1. This CDR3 region has 14 residues. Looked up from germline, CDR1 is SGHRS and CDR2 is YFSETQ. Germline trimming cut 4 bases from V and 6 bases from J; bases unmatched to any gene: 7. The CDR3 is CASSTGQGPDTQYF. The CDR3 bases are TGCGCCAGCAGCACCGGACAGGGACCCGATACGCAGTATTTT.

The chain couples TRBV6-5 to TRBJ1-4; D not certain. CDR1 MNHEY and CDR2 SVGAGI come from the germline V gene. Deletions cut 6 bases from V and 3 bases from J, with 11 bases between. This CDR3 is built from 14 residues. The CDR3 DNA reads TGTGCCAGCAGCCACCGGGGAGCTAATGAAAAACTGTTTTTT. It yields the protein CASSHRGANEKLFF.

This clone has a handful of counts. CDR3 sequence (DNA): TGTGCCAGCAGCCTGGGACAGGGGGATCAGCCCCAGCATTTT. Encoded protein: CASSLGQGDQPQHF. The chain uses TRBV7-6 and TRBJ1-5; 11 bases fit TRBD1. This CDR3 is built from 14 residues. Germline CDR1 reads SGHVS; CDR2 reads FNYEAQ. V was pared by 5 bases and J by 5 bases, with 2 bases of the junction left unmatched. The whole variable domain, remainder taken from reference TRBV7-6 and TRBJ1-5, is GAGVSQSPRYKVTKRGQDVALRCDPISGHVSLYWYRQALGQGPEFLTYFNYEAQQDKSGLPNDRFSAERPEGSISTLTIQRTEQRDSAMYRCASSLGQGDQPQHFGDGTRLSIL.

The chain links TRBV27 to TRBJ1-1, with TRBD1 matching 11 bases. The CDR3 is made up of 14 amino acids. The germline V gene encodes CDR1 MNHEY and CDR2 SMNVEV (reference sequence). J gave up 3 bases and V 10 bases, and 7 bases lay outside the gene matches. CDR3 sequence: CATGQGAWDTEAFF. CDR3 sequence (DNA): TGTGCCACCGGACAGGGGGCATGGGACACTGAAGCTTTCTTT.

The chain joins TRBV29-1 to TRBJ2-3, with a possible D match to TRBD2 (5 bases). CDR1 is SQVTM, CDR2 ANQGSEA, per germline. The CDR3 has 15 amino acids. V dropped 0 bases and J dropped 2 bases, with 12 bases sitting between them. The CDR3 is CSVEERGRSTDTQYF. In DNA, the CDR3 is TGCAGCGTTGAAGAACGAGGGCGATCCACAGATACGCAGTATTTT.

This clone was detected once. The chain joins TRBV6-1 to TRBJ2-1; D is uncertain. V dropped 2 bases and J dropped 0 bases, with 11 bases sitting between them. This CDR3 is 16 amino acids long. Per germline, CDR1 MNHNS and CDR2 SASEGT. The CDR3 sequence is CASSEFRTNSYNEQFF. DNA for the CDR3: TGTGCCAGCAGTGAATTCCGAACCAACTCCTACAATGAGCAGTTCTTC.

The chain couples TRBV28 to TRBJ2-7, with TRBD2 as a possible D gene (5 bases). Trimming took 5 bases from V and 0 from J, leaving 17 bases between them. The CDR3 totals 16 residues. Germline V gives CDR1 MDHEN, CDR2 SYDVKM. The DNA for the CDR3 is TGTGCCAGCAGTGTTCACGGGGTAGCCCGCTCCTACGAGCAGTACTTC. Translated, it gives CASSVHGVARSYEQYF. Full variable domain (rest looked up from reference TRBV28 and TRBJ2-7): DVKVTQSSRYLVKRTGEKVFLECVQDMDHENMFWYRQDPGLGLRLIYFSYDVKMKEKGDIPEGYSVSREKKERFSLILESASTNQTSMYLCASSVHGVARSYEQYFGPGTRLTVT.

The gene calls are TRBV7-9 and TRBJ2-1, with 9 bases aligning to TRBD2. This CDR3 contains 16 residues. Per germline, CDR1 SEHNR and CDR2 FQNEAQ (reference sequence). V dropped 1 base and J dropped 7; count of bases not matched to a gene: 8. CDR3 DNA sequence: TGTGCCAGCAGCTTAGTGGGCGGGAGGGCCGTGAATGAGCAGTTCTTC. Its protein product is CASSLVGGRAVNEQFF.

The gene calls are TRBV15 and TRBJ2-1, with 7 bases that match TRBD1. The germline gives CDR1 LNHNV, CDR2 YYDKDF (reference sequence). The J segment lost 4 bases and the V segment lost 1 base, leaving 10 bases of the junction unmatched. The CDR3 covers 17 residues. The CDR3 nucleotides read TGTGCCACCAGCAGAGCTTCCGGGACAGCGAAATACAATGAGCAGTTCTTC. It encodes CATSRASGTAKYNEQFF.

The gene calls are TRBV7-3 and TRBJ2-3; D is possibly TRBD1 (5 bases). The CDR3 consists of 14 residues. The V gene lost 2 bases and the J gene lost 0 bases, with 6 bases spanning the gap. Germline values: CDR1 SGHTA, CDR2 FQGTGA. CDR3 nucleotide sequence: TGTGCCAGCAGCTTAGGACATAGCACAGATACGCAGTATTTT. This translates into CASSLGHSTDTQYF.

This clone came up once. The chain employs TRBV18 and TRBJ2-1; 7 bases are shared with TRBD2. Germline lookup yields CDR1 KGHSH and CDR2 LQKENI. The length of the CDR3 is 15 residues. The V gene end was trimmed by 1 base and the J gene end by 7 bases; junction bases not matched to a gene: 7. CDR3 amino acids: CASSPLSGAGNEQFF. CDR3 DNA: TGTGCCAGCTCACCACTCAGCGGGGCGGGTAATGAGCAGTTCTTC.

This chain links TRBV9 with TRBJ2-7; D remains unclear. The ends were cut back, 0 bases at V and 5 bases at J, with 15 bases in the middle. In germline, CDR1 is SGDLS, CDR2 YYNGEE. The CDR3 sequence is 15 residues long. CDR3 DNA: TGTGCCAGCAGCGTAGGCCCACCATTTGGACACGAGCAGTACTTC. Translation: CASSVGPPFGHEQYF.

The chain has TRBV6-5 and TRBJ2-7, with TRBD2 as a possible D gene (5 bases). Germline V gene sequence: CDR1 MNHEY, CDR2 SVGAGI. The V end lost 1 base, the J end lost 2 bases, and 9 bases lay between the germline ends. This CDR3 contains 14 residues. The CDR3 DNA sequence: TGTGCCAGCAGTTACTTGGACGGGACCTACGAGCAGTACTTC. Its translation: CASSYLDGTYEQYF.

V usage is TRBV28 and J usage is TRBJ1-2; D may be TRBD1 (5 bases). This CDR3 contains 15 residues. Germline CDR1 reads MDHEN; CDR2 reads SYDVKM. V dropped 8 bases and J dropped 7 bases, with 23 bases sitting between them. The DNA for the CDR3 is TGTGCCAGCCATACGGGGGGAGGGGCCCTTGGTGGCTACACCTTC. Its protein is CASHTGGGALGGYTF.

The V call is TRBV4-1, the J call TRBJ2-3; maybe TRBD1 (6 bases). This CDR3 has 14 residues. CDR1 MGHRA and CDR2 YSYEKL come from the germline V gene. The germline V and J ends were trimmed by 4 bases and 4 bases, with 12 bases remaining between them. As DNA, the CDR3 is TGCGCCAGCAGCCCCCAGGGACATCCAGATACGCAGTATTTT. Residues: CASSPQGHPDTQYF.

This rearrangement joins TRBV7-3 to TRBJ2-5; D is perhaps TRBD2 (6 bases). CDR3 length: 14 residues. Per the germline V gene, CDR1 is SGHTA and CDR2 is FQGTGA. Trimming took 1 base from V and 9 from J, leaving 15 bases between them. CDR3 sequence (DNA): TGTGCCAGCAGCTTAAATAGCGGAGTGGGGGCCCAGTACTTC. It translates to CASSLNSGVGAQYF.

The rearrangement joins TRBV5-1 to TRBJ2-4; 9 nucleotides agree with TRBD2. With V trimmed by 4 bases and J by 0 bases, 8 bases remained unmatched. This CDR3 comprises 17 residues. Germline CDR1 SGHRS, CDR2 YFSETQ. CDR3 in DNA: TGCGCCAGCAGCCCGGTAGCGGGGGCCCTAGCCAAAAACATTCAGTACTTC. Residues: CASSPVAGALAKNIQYF.

V and J are TRBV2 and TRBJ2-5; D might be TRBD2 (6 bases). This CDR3 contains 11 residues. V was clipped by 7 bases and J by 6 bases, with 9 bases between them. CDR1 SNHLY and CDR2 FYNNEI come from the germline V gene. The chain's CDR3 is CASTEGKTQYF. Written as DNA, the CDR3 is TGTGCCAGCACGGAGGGGAAGACCCAGTACTTC.

The chain joins TRBV7-9 to TRBJ2-7, with a tentative D call TRBD1 (6 bases). CDR3 length equals 16 residues. Germline V CDR1 and CDR2: SEHNR, FQNEAQ (reference sequence). V shed 1 base and J shed 2 bases, with 15 bases lying between them. CDR3 DNA: TGTGCCAGCAGCTTAGGGTTTAGGGGGTCCCCCTACGAGCAGTACTTC. It encodes CASSLGFRGSPYEQYF.

The chain couples TRBV9 to TRBJ2-3, with D tentatively TRBD2 (6 bases). Trimming cost V 4 bases and J 1 base, with 13 bases left between them. The CDR3 loop spans 15 amino acids. The germline V gene encodes CDR1 SGDLS and CDR2 YYNGEE. In DNA, the CDR3 is TGTGCCAGCAGCTCGAGGTGGGGGGGCACAGATACGCAGTATTTT. Amino acid sequence: CASSSRWGGTDTQYF.

The chain is built from TRBV15 and TRBJ2-3; 9 bases are shared with TRBD2. Unmatched junction bases numbered 17, after V lost 4 bases and J lost 3 bases. The CDR3 is 19 amino acids. Germline V CDR1 and CDR2: LNHNV, YYDKDF (reference sequence). The CDR3 nucleotides are TGTGCCACCAGCATGAATAGCGGGAGAGGACGTGGTTATACAGATACGCAGTATTTT. It codes for CATSMNSGRGRGYTDTQYF.

This rearrangement joins TRBV6-6 to TRBJ1-3, with D uncertain. CDR1 is MNHNY, CDR2 SVGAGI, per germline (reference sequence). V lost 7 bases and J 4 bases, leaving 14 bases between the germline ends. This CDR3 region has 14 residues. The CDR3 bases are TGTGCCAGCACCCAAAGGGTCACGGGAAACACCATATATTTT. Translated: CASTQRVTGNTIYF.

The gene calls are TRBV6-1 and TRBJ2-7; TRBD2 is a possible D gene (6 bases). This CDR3 is 13 amino acids long. Trimming left V 6 bases short and J 2 bases short, with 11 bases between. Germline V gene data show CDR1 as MNHNS and CDR2 as SASEGT. CDR3 nucleotide sequence: TGTGCCAGCAGCTATCTAGCGCCCTACGAGCAGTACTTC. Translating gives CASSYLAPYEQYF.

The genes are TRBV29-1 and TRBJ2-3; TRBD2 aligns across 8 bases. Unmatched junction bases numbered 8, after V lost 7 bases and J lost 2 bases. Germline V gene sequence: CDR1 SQVTM, CDR2 ANQGSEA. The CDR3 is made up of 14 amino acids. CDR3 bases: TGCAGCGCCGTGGGGCGGGGGGTCACAGATACGCAGTATTTT. As protein: CSAVGRGVTDTQYF.

The rearrangement uses TRBV27 and TRBJ1-1, with D possibly being TRBD1 (5 bases). The CDR3 consists of 14 residues. Germline CDR1 MNHEY, CDR2 SMNVEV (reference sequence). Trimming cost V 3 bases and J 6 bases, with 14 bases left between them. In DNA, the CDR3 is TGTGCCAGCAGTTTGGCAGGGAGGGCGTCTGAAGCTTTCTTT. Amino acids: CASSLAGRASEAFF.

J is TRBJ2-3 and V is TRBV13; 16 nucleotides line up with TRBD2. Per the germline V gene, CDR1 is PRHDT and CDR2 is FYEKMQ (reference sequence). The CDR3 is 18 residues long. Trimming removed 5 bases from V and 3 bases from J; junction bases left unmatched: 8. CDR3 bases: TGTGCCAGCAGCCAGGGACTAGCGGGGGGGTTCGGTACAGATACGCAGTATTTT. It translates to CASSQGLAGGFGTDTQYF.

This chain links TRBV4-2 with TRBJ2-3; D may be TRBD1 or TRBD2 (5 bases each). Trimming shortened V by 3 bases and J by 0 bases, and 10 bases separated the two germline ends. Germline V gene data show CDR1 as LGHNA and CDR2 as YNFKEQ. The CDR3 is 15 amino acids. CDR3 sequence reads: CASSHGTPSTDTQYF. In nucleotides, the CDR3 is TGTGCCAGCAGCCACGGGACGCCTAGCACAGATACGCAGTATTTT.

In DNA form, the CDR3 reads TGTGCCATCAGTGAGGGAAAGCTCTCTGGGGCCAACGTCCTGACTTTC. Translating gives CAISEGKLSGANVLTF. The rearrangement joins TRBV10-3 to TRBJ2-6; D is unclear. Trimming pared 2 bases from V and 0 bases from J, leaving 8 bases between. The CDR3 runs to 16 residues. Germline V lookup: CDR1 ENHRY, CDR2 SYGVKD.

The chain couples TRBV5-1 to TRBJ1-3, with D unclear. Germline V gives CDR1 SGHRS, CDR2 YFSETQ. V shed 0 bases and J shed 4 bases, with 5 bases lying between them. The CDR3 consists of 13 residues. The CDR3: CASSLAPGNTIYF. The CDR3 coding sequence is TGCGCCAGCAGCTTGGCCCCAGGAAACACCATATATTTT.